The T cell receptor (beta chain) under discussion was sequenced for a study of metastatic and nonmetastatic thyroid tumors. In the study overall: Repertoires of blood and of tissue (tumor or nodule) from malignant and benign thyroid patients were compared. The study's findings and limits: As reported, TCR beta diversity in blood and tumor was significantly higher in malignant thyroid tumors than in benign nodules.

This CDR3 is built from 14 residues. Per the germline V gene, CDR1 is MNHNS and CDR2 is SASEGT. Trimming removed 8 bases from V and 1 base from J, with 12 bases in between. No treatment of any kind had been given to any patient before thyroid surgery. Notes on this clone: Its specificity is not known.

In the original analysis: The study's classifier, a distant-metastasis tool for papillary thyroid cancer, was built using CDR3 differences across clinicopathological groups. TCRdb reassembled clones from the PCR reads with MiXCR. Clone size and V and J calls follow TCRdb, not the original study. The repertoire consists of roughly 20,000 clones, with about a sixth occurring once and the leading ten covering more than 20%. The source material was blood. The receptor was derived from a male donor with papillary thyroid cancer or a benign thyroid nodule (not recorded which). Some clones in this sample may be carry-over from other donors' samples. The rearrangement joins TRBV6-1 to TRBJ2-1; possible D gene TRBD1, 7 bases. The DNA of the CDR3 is TGTGCCAGCGCGGGACAGCTATCCTACAATGAGCAGTTCTTC. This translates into CASAGQLSYNEQFF.